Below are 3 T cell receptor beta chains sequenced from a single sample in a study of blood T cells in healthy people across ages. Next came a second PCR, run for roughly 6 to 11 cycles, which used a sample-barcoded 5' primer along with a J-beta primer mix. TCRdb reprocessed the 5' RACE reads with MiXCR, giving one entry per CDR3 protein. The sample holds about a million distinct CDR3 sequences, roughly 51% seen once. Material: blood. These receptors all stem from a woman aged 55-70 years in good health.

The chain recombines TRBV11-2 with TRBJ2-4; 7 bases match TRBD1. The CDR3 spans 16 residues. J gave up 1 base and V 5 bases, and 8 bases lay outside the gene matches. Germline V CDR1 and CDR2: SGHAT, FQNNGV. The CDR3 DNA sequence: TGTGCCAGCAGCCAGACAGGGCTAGGGGCCAAAAACATTCAGTACTTC. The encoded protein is CASSQTGLGAKNIQYF.

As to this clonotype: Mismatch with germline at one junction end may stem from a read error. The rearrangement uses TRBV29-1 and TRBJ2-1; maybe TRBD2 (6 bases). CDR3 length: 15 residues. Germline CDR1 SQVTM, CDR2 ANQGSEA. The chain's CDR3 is CSARGAESSYKEQFF. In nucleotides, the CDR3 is TGCAGCGCACGCGGGGCTGAGAGCTCCTACAAGGAGCAGTTCTTC.

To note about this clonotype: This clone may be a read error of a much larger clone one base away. The CDR3 DNA is TGTACCAGCAGCTACGACAGGGGGCTTGGGGAGACCCAGTACTTC. It specifies CTSSYDRGLGETQYF. The chain links TRBV13 to TRBJ2-5; 10 bases fit TRBD1. The CDR3 has 15 amino acids. The germline V gene encodes CDR1 PRHDT and CDR2 FYEKMQ (reference sequence).